The next 3 T cell receptor beta chains were all read from a single sample in a study of somatic mutations in cytotoxic T cells in rheumatoid arthritis. The method was immunoSEQ multiplex PCR; TCRdb's version includes in-frame clones alone and lacks a portion of them. The sample includes some 40,000 clones, roughly 80% of them seen just once. Material: CD8+ T cells sorted from blood. These receptor sequences come from a man aged 35-49 years in good health.

This sequence joins TRBV28 and TRBJ2-5, with a possible D match to TRBD1 (6 bases). Germline V gene sequence: CDR1 MDHEN, CDR2 SYDVKM. This CDR3 comprises 14 residues. Trimming took 6 bases from V and 2 from J, leaving 13 bases between them. Here the CDR3 reads CASRPGRGQETQYF. The CDR3 DNA sequence: TGTGCCAGCAGACCCGGAAGGGGGCAAGAGACCCAGTACTTC.

The chain employs TRBV18 and TRBJ2-7, with D perhaps TRBD1 (5 bases). V lost 2 bases and J lost 1, with 9 bases in between. The CDR3 sequence is 14 residues long. CDR1 and CDR2 (germline): KGHSH, LQKENI. The CDR3, as DNA: TGTGCCAGCTCACCAACTACAGGATCCTACGAGCAGTACTTC. Translating gives CASSPTTGSYEQYF.

The rearrangement uses TRBV11-2 and TRBJ1-2, with no clear D. Germline loops: CDR1 SGHAT, CDR2 FQNNGV. The CDR3 extends over 15 amino acids. V gave up 0 bases and J gave up 5 bases, with 13 bases separating them. The CDR3 DNA follows: TGTGCCAGCAGCTTAGAACAGACCCCGTGGTATGGCTACACCTTC. Protein sequence: CASSLEQTPWYGYTF.